The 22 T cell receptor beta chains reported below all come from one sample, sequenced in a study of molecular identifiers for immune sequencing clone quantification. In TCRdb, the PCR reads were re-called with MiXCR into one record per CDR3 protein. The sample contains approximately 36,000 distinct CDR3 sequences, around a sixth of which appear only once. Sequencing was performed on naive CD8+ T cells from blood, with Jurkat cell RNA spiked in. Subset indicated: FACS-sorted CD8+CD4-CCR7+CD45RA+ naive T cells. These receptors came from a human donor in good health. Some libraries in this study had Jurkat cell RNA spiked in.

The chain has TRBV29-1 and TRBJ2-3; the D gene is possibly TRBD1 (6 bases). This CDR3 is built from 15 residues. Germline V gives CDR1 SQVTM, CDR2 ANQGSEA. The V end was cut by 7 bases, the J end by 3 bases, with 20 bases between. The CDR3, as DNA: TGCAGCGCATGGGCAGGGGATCCCGTGACAGATACGCAGTATTTT. Translating it yields CSAWAGDPVTDTQYF.

The gene calls are TRBV13 and TRBJ2-5, with D perhaps assigned TRBD1 or TRBD2 (6 bases each). Looked up from germline, CDR1 is PRHDT and CDR2 is FYEKMQ (reference sequence). The V and J ends lost 5 bases and 1 base respectively, with 20 bases between them. CDR3 length: 17 residues. The CDR3 spells CASSTPPGATSQETQYF. For the CDR3, the DNA is TGTGCCAGCAGCACGCCGCCGGGGGCAACGAGCCAAGAGACCCAGTACTTC.

The sample holds many counts of this clonotype. The chain uses TRBV7-9 and TRBJ2-1, with a possible D match to TRBD2 (6 bases). This CDR3 has 14 residues. Trimming took 4 bases from V and 8 from J, leaving 15 bases between them. Germline CDR1 SEHNR, CDR2 FQNEAQ (reference sequence). CDR3 DNA sequence: TGTGCCAGCAGCTCCCGGGACTCCGTGCATGAGCAGTTCTTC. Protein: CASSSRDSVHEQFF.

At least ten counts were recorded for this clonotype. The CDR3: CASSLGVGQRSYEQYF. The DNA of the CDR3 is TGTGCCAGCAGCTTAGGGGTAGGGCAACGTTCCTACGAGCAGTACTTC. V gene TRBV7-9 combines with J gene TRBJ2-7; D is unclear. The CDR3 length is 16 residues. CDR1 and CDR2 (germline): SEHNR, FQNEAQ (reference sequence). The V gene lost 1 base and the J gene lost 1 base, with 14 bases spanning the gap.

This clonotype was counted at least ten times. V gene TRBV7-9 combines with J gene TRBJ2-1, with 11 bases lining up with TRBD2. The CDR3 extends over 15 amino acids. V lost 4 bases and J lost 9; bases outside the gene matches: 8. Germline loops: CDR1 SEHNR, CDR2 FQNEAQ (reference sequence). In nucleotides, the CDR3 is TGTGCCAGCAGCTCCCTAGCGGGAGGATTAGGTGAGCAGTTCTTC. This gives the protein CASSSLAGGLGEQFF.

This clonotype was counted between two and nine times. J is TRBJ2-7 and V is TRBV5-1; D is unresolved. V dropped 0 bases and J dropped 3 bases, with 10 bases sitting between them. From germline, CDR1 is SGHRS and CDR2 YFSETQ. The CDR3 contains 14 residues. CDR3: CASSLVQVGYEQYF. The CDR3 DNA reads TGCGCCAGCAGCTTGGTGCAGGTAGGCTACGAGCAGTACTTC.

This clonotype has a count of ten or more. The V and J genes are TRBV27 and TRBJ2-7; D remains unclear. Germline assignment: CDR1 MNHEY and CDR2 SMNVEV (reference sequence). The CDR3 totals 14 residues. Trimming took off 3 bases at V and 6 bases at J, with 15 bases between the two ends. CDR3 sequence: CASSFSGRSSEQYF. The CDR3 DNA reads TGTGCCAGCAGTTTCTCTGGACGAAGCTCCGAGCAGTACTTC.

By share, this clonotype counts as medium-sized (0.01 to 0.1%). The chain links TRBV12-3 or TRBV12-4 to TRBJ1-1, with TRBD1 identical over 9 bases. CDR3 size: 16 residues. V shed 3 bases, J shed 4 bases, and the junction held 9 bases outside the gene matches. Here the CDR3 DNA reads TGTGCCAGCAGTTTCCGAGACAGGGGGGAGGGCACTGAAGCTTTCTTT. As protein: CASSFRDRGEGTEAFF.

This clonotype was recorded many times. J is TRBJ2-5 and V is TRBV28, with D tentatively TRBD1 (6 bases). V was shortened by 2 bases and J by 5 bases, with 15 bases between the two germline ends. Per the germline V gene, CDR1 is MDHEN and CDR2 is SYDVKM. The CDR3 contains 15 residues. CDR3 amino acids: CASSLPQDRLETQYF. CDR3 DNA sequence: TGTGCCAGCAGTTTACCCCAGGACAGACTGGAGACCCAGTACTTC.

The chain has TRBV12-3 or TRBV12-4 and TRBJ2-3; a possible D gene is TRBD1 (5 bases). CDR3 length: 12 residues. V gave up 6 bases and J gave up 8 bases, with 12 bases separating them. The CDR3 sequence is CASREGVSTQYF. For the CDR3, the DNA is TGTGCCAGCAGAGAAGGGGTTAGTACGCAGTATTTT.

In this sample, this clonotype turned up many times. The rearrangement joins TRBV7-9 to TRBJ2-7; possible D gene TRBD1, 5 bases. Per the germline V gene, CDR1 is SEHNR and CDR2 is FQNEAQ (reference sequence). Trimming took off 6 bases at V and 3 bases at J, with 15 bases between the two ends. The CDR3 has 14 amino acids. The CDR3, as DNA: TGTGCCAGCAGTATTGCGGACACCGACTACGAGCAGTACTTC. Translation gives CASSIADTDYEQYF.

Concerning this clonotype: A read error may explain this, as a much larger clone is one base away. The chain uses TRBV15 and TRBJ1-1; 7 bases agree with TRBD1. The CDR3 sequence is 18 residues long. Germline CDR1 reads LNHNV; CDR2 reads YYDKDF (reference sequence). Trimming at V came to 0 bases and at J to 4 bases, leaving 14 bases not matched to a gene. The CDR3 loop reads CATSREARNRGESTEAFF. The CDR3 nucleotides read TGTGCCACCAGCAGAGAAGCCCGAAACAGGGGCGAGAGCACTGAAGCTTTCTTT.

This clonotype was detected many times. The gene calls are TRBV7-9 and TRBJ1-1, with D maybe TRBD1 (6 bases). The CDR3 has 14 amino acids. Between the trimmed V and J ends, which lost 7 bases and 1 base, there was a span of 13 bases. Germline V gene lookup returns CDR1 SEHNR and CDR2 FQNEAQ (reference sequence). CDR3 DNA sequence: TGTGCCAGCACCCAAGGGGGGGCGAACACTGAAGCTTTCTTT. Protein: CASTQGGANTEAFF.

This clonotype is judged medium-sized. The chain employs TRBV27 and TRBJ2-6, with TRBD1 as a possible D gene (5 bases). The CDR3 consists of 14 residues. With 8 bases removed from V and 0 bases from J, the gap between germline ends came to 8 bases. From germline, CDR1 is MNHEY and CDR2 SMNVEV (reference sequence). The chain's CDR3 is CASGHSSGANVLTF. Here the CDR3 DNA reads TGTGCCAGCGGACATAGCTCTGGGGCCAACGTCCTGACTTTC.

This clonotype was picked up many times. This chain uses TRBV5-1 with TRBJ2-1; either TRBD1 or TRBD2 may fit D (5 bases each). Germline lookup yields CDR1 SGHRS and CDR2 YFSETQ. With 0 bases removed from V and 3 bases from J, the gap between germline ends came to 13 bases. The CDR3 runs to 16 residues. Here the CDR3 reads CASSLARDEFYNEQFF. CDR3 nucleotide sequence: TGCGCCAGCAGCTTGGCCCGGGACGAATTCTACAATGAGCAGTTCTTC.

The chain joins TRBV4-3 to TRBJ2-7; 8 bases agree with TRBD1. The CDR3 has 15 residues. J gave up 4 bases and V 0 bases, and 5 bases lay outside the gene matches. The germline CDR1 and CDR2 sequences are LGHNA and YSLEER. CDR3 residues: CASSQEQGVFYEQYF. CDR3 sequence (DNA): TGCGCCAGCAGCCAAGAACAGGGGGTTTTTTACGAGCAGTACTTC.

In this sample, this clonotype turned up many times. The chain is built from TRBV9 and TRBJ2-7; 7 bases are a match to TRBD1. V dropped 3 bases and J dropped 4; count of bases not matched to a gene: 4. The germline CDR1 and CDR2 sequences are SGDLS and YYNGEE. The CDR3 is made up of 13 amino acids. In DNA form, the CDR3 reads TGTGCCAGCAGCGCCGTACAGGGGTACGAGCAGTACTTC. Protein product: CASSAVQGYEQYF.

This clonotype was detected many times. The chain links TRBV11-2 to TRBJ2-1; D possibly corresponds to TRBD2 (6 bases). Germline V gene sequence: CDR1 SGHAT, CDR2 FQNNGV. Deletions cut 1 base from V and 2 bases from J, with 9 bases between. The CDR3 covers 15 residues. CDR3 sequence (DNA): TGTGCCAGCAGCTTAGGCGGGAATCCCTACAATGAGCAGTTCTTC. Translation gives CASSLGGNPYNEQFF. Complete variable domain (other parts from reference TRBV11-2 and TRBJ2-1): EAGVAQSPRYKIIEKRQSVAFWCNPISGHATLYWYQQILGQGPKLLIQFQNNGVVDDSQLPKDRFSAERLKGVDSTLKIQPAKLEDSAVYLCASSLGGNPYNEQFFGPGTRLTVL.

This clonotype occurred many times. The gene calls are TRBV5-6 and TRBJ2-2, with D unclear. The CDR3 sequence is 12 residues long. V lost 4 bases, J lost 5 bases, and 6 bases lay in between. Germline CDR1 is SGHDT and CDR2 is YYEEEE. This CDR3 is CASSPGTGELFF. DNA for the CDR3: TGTGCCAGCAGCCCCGGGACCGGGGAGCTGTTTTTT.

This rearrangement joins TRBV7-6 to TRBJ2-2; possibly TRBD1 or TRBD2 for D (5 bases each). The V gene's germline CDR1 is SGHVS and CDR2 FNYEAQ. The CDR3 has 16 amino acids. The V gene lost 7 bases and the J gene lost 6 bases, with 21 bases spanning the gap. CDR3 nucleotide sequence: TGTGCCAGCACCTGGGGACCACCTGGCGGACCCGGGGAGCTGTTTTTT. Amino acid sequence: CASTWGPPGGPGELFF.

This clonotype was seen repeatedly, ten times or more. This sequence joins TRBV28 and TRBJ2-3; possibly TRBD1 for D (5 bases). Trimming removed 5 bases from V and 0 bases from J, with 12 bases in between. The CDR3 loop spans 15 amino acids. Germline CDR1 and CDR2: MDHEN and SYDVKM. The DNA of the CDR3 is TGTGCCAGCAGTACCGACAGATTGAGCACAGATACGCAGTATTTT. Protein sequence: CASSTDRLSTDTQYF.

This clonotype was seen many times. The chain carries TRBV12-3 or TRBV12-4 and TRBJ1-5, with D possibly matching TRBD1 (5 bases). V lost 3 bases, J lost 3 bases, and 9 bases lay in between. The CDR3 consists of 14 residues. The CDR3 region has the DNA TGTGCCAGCAGTTTGACAGTATCCAATCAGCCCCAGCATTTT. It is translated as CASSLTVSNQPQHF.